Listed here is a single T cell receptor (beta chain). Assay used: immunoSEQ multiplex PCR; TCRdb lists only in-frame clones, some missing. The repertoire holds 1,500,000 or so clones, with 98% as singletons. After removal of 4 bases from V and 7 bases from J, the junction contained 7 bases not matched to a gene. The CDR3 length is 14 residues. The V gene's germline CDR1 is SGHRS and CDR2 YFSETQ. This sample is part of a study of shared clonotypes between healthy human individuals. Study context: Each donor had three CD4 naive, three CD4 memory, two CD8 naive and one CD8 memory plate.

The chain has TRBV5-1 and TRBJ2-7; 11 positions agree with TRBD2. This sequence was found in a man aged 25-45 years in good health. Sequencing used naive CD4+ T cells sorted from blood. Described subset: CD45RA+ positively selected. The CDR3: CASSPTSGMGEQYF. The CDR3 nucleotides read TGCGCCAGCAGCCCGACTAGCGGGATGGGGGAGCAGTACTTC.